This T cell receptor beta chain is drawn from a study of patients and donors after allogeneic stem cell transplantation. Germline-derived CDR1 and CDR2 are MNHEY and SMNVEV (reference sequence). V gave up 10 bases and J gave up 6 bases; unmatched junction bases: 9. The CDR3 sequence is 14 residues long. MiXCR was run by TCRdb on the RT-PCR reads, yielding one entry per CDR3 protein. The sample includes roughly 880,000 distinct CDR3 sequences, roughly 18% of them seen just once. This rearrangement joins TRBV27 to TRBJ2-2; 9 nucleotides line up with TRBD1. The specimen sequenced was blood, either unsorted or a sorted T cell fraction (not recorded which). The sequence was obtained from a human donor who was either an allogeneic HSCT recipient or a stem cell or donor lymphocyte infusion donor (not recorded which). It is not recorded whose cells these are; they may come from a transplant donor. CDR3 sequence: CATSGTGIAGELFF. DNA for the CDR3: TGTGCCACCTCCGGGACAGGGATCGCCGGGGAGCTGTTTTTT.